The rows below give T cell receptor beta chains drawn from one sample of a study of blood T cells in healthy people across ages. TCRdb reprocessed the 5' RACE reads with MiXCR, giving one entry per CDR3 protein. The table has about 680,000 distinct CDR3 sequences, roughly 49% seen once. Sequencing was performed on blood. These TCRs come from a woman aged 55-69 years in good health. CDR3s include the opening cysteine and the closing phenylalanine or tryptophan. The D gene is left open where the match is weak.

d_call | cdr3_length | j_call | v_call | cdr3_aa
- | 12 | TRBJ1-2 | TRBV20-1 | CSARQGIYGYTF
- | 14 | - | TRBV19 | CASTSKIGVYEQYF
- | 13 | TRBJ2-1 | TRBV4-3 | CASSQEQGSEQFF
- | 14 | TRBJ2-1 | TRBV30 | CAWSIGRSYNEQFF
TRBD1 | 13 | TRBJ2-4 | TRBV5-6 | CASSTTGTAIVYF
- | 15 | TRBJ2-7 | TRBV28 | CASSGVRQSSYEQYF
TRBD1 | 14 | TRBJ2-1 | TRBV6-2/TRBV6-3 | CASDTGTGSNEQFF
TRBD1 | 14 | TRBJ2-7 | TRBV6-2/TRBV6-3 | CASRASGGNYEQYF
- | 14 | TRBJ2-1 | TRBV20-1 | CSANGRADYNEQFF
- | 15 | TRBJ2-3 | TRBV7-2 | CASSLRGARTDTQYF
- | 13 | TRBJ2-7 | TRBV3-1 | CASSAQVTYEQYF
TRBD1 | 13 | TRBJ1-1 | TRBV25-1 | CATQDRVNTEAFF
TRBD1 | 16 | TRBJ2-1 | TRBV3-1 | CASSQGDRGIGNEQFF
- | 15 | TRBJ1-2 | TRBV5-6 | CAGSPGTGANYGYTF
- | 14 | TRBJ2-7 | TRBV7-2 | CASSLGFDSYEQYF
TRBD1 | 16 | TRBJ2-3 | TRBV11-3 | CASSLGRQGNTDTQYF
TRBD1 | 12 | TRBJ2-4 | TRBV20-1 | CSARQGANIQYF
TRBD1 | 12 | TRBJ2-7 | TRBV20-1 | CSAGDRTNEQYF
TRBD2 | 17 | - | TRBV4-3 | CASSQYLASGETDEQYF
TRBD2 | 16 | TRBJ2-3 | TRBV9 | CASSVAGGSGTDTQYF
TRBD1 | 15 | TRBJ1-2 | TRBV28 | CASRISGQAVLGYTF
- | 12 | TRBJ2-7 | TRBV5-1 | CASRAENYEQYF
TRBD2 | 12 | TRBJ2-1 | TRBV20-1 | CSAHSGRNEQFF
- | 13 | TRBJ2-5 | TRBV18 | CASSPHPGYEQYF
TRBD1 | 15 | TRBJ1-3 | TRBV12-3/TRBV12-4 | CASSSGQGIGNTIYF
- | 16 | TRBJ1-6 | TRBV7-2 | CASSLVGLMRNSPLHF
TRBD1 | 13 | TRBJ2-7 | TRBV9 | CASSGHGQVEQYF
- | 17 | TRBJ1-1 | TRBV7-9 | CASSLGLDSFMNTEAFF
- | 15 | TRBJ2-3 | TRBV4-2 | CASSQDPRETDTQYF
TRBD1 | 14 | TRBJ2-5 | TRBV9 | CASSGGTGDETQYF
- | 14 | TRBJ2-7 | TRBV10-3 | CAISAGLPSYEQYF
TRBD2 | 15 | TRBJ2-1 | TRBV9 | CASSALGTKALEQFF
- | 13 | TRBJ1-1 | TRBV2 | CASSSSTNTEAFF
- | 14 | TRBJ1-5 | TRBV7-8 | CASSPGSNNQPQHF
TRBD1 | 12 | TRBJ2-4 | TRBV5-1 | CASSVEQGPQYF
- | 15 | TRBJ2-6 | TRBV6-1 | CASSDKRPGANVLTF
- | 12 | TRBJ2-7 | TRBV7-9 | CASSPRDYEQYF
- | 13 | TRBJ1-2 | TRBV20-1 | CSASAGPNYGYTF
- | 16 | TRBJ2-7 | TRBV7-9 | CASSSEQVLSSYEQYF
- | 14 | TRBJ2-7 | TRBV20-1 | CSARMAPGNYEQYF
- | 14 | TRBJ2-5 | TRBV5-1 | CASSLEGQQETQYF
TRBD1 | 15 | TRBJ1-2 | TRBV18 | CASSPNFAGGDGYTF
TRBD1 | 13 | TRBJ1-2 | TRBV9 | CASSGQGARTYTF
- | 16 | TRBJ2-7 | TRBV12-3/TRBV12-4 | CASSLSFARVSYEQYF
- | 15 | TRBJ2-5 | TRBV3-1 | CASSPPWSDQETQYF
TRBD1 | 15 | TRBJ2-1 | TRBV20-1 | CSASRVGQGQNEQFF
- | 13 | TRBJ2-7 | TRBV29-1 | CSVGGGTSYEQYF
TRBD2 | 17 | TRBJ2-3 | TRBV5-1 | CASSPRGVGGRPDTQYF
TRBD1 | 14 | TRBJ1-2 | TRBV19 | CASSLPGTGTGYTF
TRBD2 | 17 | TRBJ2-3 | TRBV27 | CASSLSGGLAGTDTQYF